This T cell receptor beta chain was sequenced during a study of blood T cell repertoires in COVID-19. Overall study context: Both acute and convalescent COVID-19 samples were obtained from the United States, Italy and Spain. The cDNA or gDNA used as material had been derived from T cells, B-cell-depleted T cells, or PBMCs.

Per the original data handling: Quantification of nucleated cells was approximated via reference gene primer amplification. The table came from immunoSEQ multiplex PCR; TCRdb's copy has only in-frame clones and leaves some out. The V and J calls and the clone size are those of that table, but D and trimming were determined from the DNA. This sample carries about 54,000 clones, roughly nine tenths of them seen once, and the ten largest clones take approximately 6.6%. Sequencing was performed on peripheral blood. The receptor was isolated from a woman in her sixties or seventies with active or convalescent COVID-19.

The CDR3: CSVEDQDRNSYNEQFF. In DNA, the CDR3 is TGCAGCGTTGAAGATCAGGACAGAAACTCCTACAATGAGCAGTTCTTC. The chain employs TRBV29-1 and TRBJ2-1; weak D call: TRBD1 (6 bases). Germline CDR1 reads SQVTM; CDR2 reads ANQGSEA. V gave up 0 bases and J gave up 0 bases, with 12 bases separating them. CDR3 length: 16 amino acids.